The rows below give T cell receptor beta chains drawn from one sample of a study of neurological immune-mediated disorders. TCRdb re-called the 5' RACE reads with MiXCR, one entry per CDR3 protein. The table lists roughly 90,000 distinct CDR3 sequences, under 4.5% of them singletons. The specimen sequenced was PBMCs. These receptors came from a woman aged 50 to 60 with multiple sclerosis. Each CDR3 is given with its conserved first and last residue. The order of the fields is V gene, D gene, clone size, J gene, CDR3 protein, CDR3 DNA. The D gene is left open where the match is weak. Size is omitted from some rows. Given values are once, few, many or a class for expanded clones.

TRBV6-2/TRBV6-3	NA	NA	TRBJ2-4	CASQDHDRQNIQYF	TGTGCCAGCCAAGACCACGACAGGCAAAACATTCAGTACTTC
TRBV20-1	NA	many	TRBJ2-3	CSARPLGGLGGDTQYF	TGCAGTGCTAGGCCCCTTGGGGGGTTGGGTGGAGATACGCAGTATTTT
TRBV9	NA	many	TRBJ2-5	CASSVGTVGETQYF	TGTGCCAGCAGCGTAGGGACAGTTGGAGAGACCCAGTACTTC
TRBV11-2	NA	many	TRBJ2-2	CASSPLGWVTGELFF	TGTGCCAGCAGCCCTTTAGGCTGGGTGACCGGGGAGCTGTTTTTT
TRBV5-6	NA	many	TRBJ1-2	CASSWGLGYTF	TGTGCCAGCAGCTGGGGTTTGGGCTACACCTTC
TRBV7-6	NA	NA	TRBJ1-1	CASSFPFGGQNTEAFF	TGTGCCAGCAGCTTCCCCTTCGGGGGGCAGAACACTGAAGCTTTCTTT
TRBV7-9	NA	many	TRBJ2-5	CASSLWVRTQETQYF	TGTGCCAGCAGCTTATGGGTCAGAACACAAGAGACCCAGTACTTC
TRBV12-3/TRBV12-4	NA	many	TRBJ1-2	CASSLVRLGRNYGYTF	TGTGCCAGCAGTTTAGTCCGTCTTGGACGGAACTATGGCTACACCTTC
TRBV5-4	NA	many	TRBJ2-4	CASSDLVTGSKNIQYF	TGTGCCAGCAGCGACCTGGTGACAGGATCGAAAAACATTCAGTACTTC
TRBV9	NA	many	TRBJ1-5	CASSVGQSPNQPQHF	TGTGCCAGCAGCGTAGGCCAGTCCCCCAATCAGCCCCAGCATTTT
TRBV9	NA	many	TRBJ2-7	CASSPGGPYEQYF	TGTGCCAGCAGCCCCGGGGGGCCCTACGAGCAGTACTTC
TRBV18	NA	many	TRBJ2-3	CASSLNGASIDTQYF	TGTGCCAGCTCCCTGAATGGGGCCTCGATAGATACGCAGTATTTT
TRBV4-3	NA	many	TRBJ1-5	CASSRRTGSNQPQHF	TGCGCCAGCAGCCGACGAACAGGCAGCAATCAGCCCCAGCATTTT
TRBV7-3	TRBD1	many	TRBJ2-5	CASSSDRQETQYF	TGTGCCAGCAGCTCGGACAGGCAAGAGACCCAGTACTTC
TRBV7-9	TRBD1	many	TRBJ2-2	CASKSGTGSRIGGELFF	TGTGCCAGCAAATCCGGGACAGGATCGCGTATAGGCGGGGAGCTGTTTTTT
TRBV24-1	NA	many	TRBJ1-2	CATSDGDFNHGYTF	TGTGCCACCAGTGACGGGGACTTTAACCATGGCTACACCTTC
TRBV7-2	NA	many	TRBJ2-2	CASSFTGELFF	TGTGCCAGCAGCTTTACCGGGGAGCTGTTTTTT
TRBV20-1	TRBD1	many	TRBJ1-2	CSASLDRVSSYGYTF	TGCAGTGCTAGTCTAGACAGGGTGTCGTCCTATGGCTACACCTTC
TRBV12-3/TRBV12-4	NA	many	TRBJ2-4	CASSLGRAKNIQYF	TGTGCCAGCAGTTTGGGGAGAGCCAAAAACATTCAGTACTTC
TRBV7-2	NA	many	TRBJ1-3	CASSPGLLGSGNTIYF	TGTGCCAGCAGCCCGGGCCTTCTGGGGTCTGGAAACACCATATATTTT
TRBV20-1	TRBD2	many	TRBJ2-3	CSAWTSGGAGDTQYF	TGCAGTGCCTGGACTAGCGGGGGGGCTGGAGATACGCAGTATTTT
TRBV5-5	TRBD2	many	TRBJ2-1	CASSRTSEVNEQFF	TGTGCCAGCAGCCGGACTAGCGAGGTAAATGAGCAGTTCTTC
TRBV7-9	TRBD2	many	TRBJ2-5	CASSPLGLAKETQYF	TGTGCCAGCAGCCCGCTGGGACTAGCAAAAGAGACCCAGTACTTC
TRBV5-1	TRBD2	few	TRBJ2-5	CASSLFPGGQETQYF	TGCGCCAGCAGCTTGTTCCCCGGGGGGCAAGAGACCCAGTACTTC
TRBV4-3	NA	many	TRBJ2-2	CASSQEPATAGTGELFF	TGCGCCAGCAGCCAAGAGCCAGCCACGGCGGGCACCGGGGAGCTGTTTTTT
TRBV20-1	TRBD1	many	TRBJ2-7	CSAKDRDRGYYEQYF	TGCAGTGCTAAAGACCGGGACAGGGGGTACTACGAGCAGTACTTC
TRBV5-1	NA	many	TRBJ2-5	CASSLGSGRETQYF	TGCGCCAGCAGCTTGGGGTCAGGGCGAGAGACCCAGTACTTC
TRBV12-3/TRBV12-4	TRBD1	NA	TRBJ2-7	CASSPTGEYEQYF	TGTGCCAGCAGCCCGACAGGGGAGTACGAGCAGTACTTC
TRBV20-1	NA	many	TRBJ1-4	CSARKTEKLFF	TGCAGTGCTAGAAAGACGGAAAAACTGTTTTTT
TRBV4-2	NA	many	TRBJ1-2	CASSPDRNYGYTF	TGTGCCAGCAGTCCGGACAGAAACTATGGCTACACCTTC
TRBV28	NA	NA	TRBJ2-6	CASSPGSALLFNSGANVLTF	TGTGCCAGCAGTCCCGGTTCGGCCCTACTTTTTAACTCTGGGGCCAACGTCCTGACTTTC
TRBV5-1	NA	many	TRBJ1-1	CASSLTTGGDTEAFF	TGCGCCAGCAGCCTGACGACAGGAGGGGACACTGAAGCTTTCTTT
TRBV25-1	NA	many	TRBJ1-1	CASSEAGVSTEAFF	TGTGCCAGCAGTGAAGCAGGGGTTTCCACTGAAGCTTTCTTT
TRBV5-1	NA	many	TRBJ2-7	CASSFRVPGRYEQYF	TGCGCCAGCAGCTTCAGGGTACCGGGTCGCTACGAGCAGTACTTC
TRBV5-6	TRBD1	many	TRBJ2-3	CASSPRTGEADTQYF	TGTGCCAGCAGCCCCAGGACAGGGGAGGCAGATACGCAGTATTTT
TRBV28	NA	many	TRBJ1-3	CASSWTRGSGGNTIYF	TGTGCCAGCAGTTGGACTAGGGGGAGCGGTGGAAACACCATATATTTT
TRBV20-1	NA	many	TRBJ1-5	CSAREKSNQPQHF	TGCAGTGCTAGGGAGAAAAGCAATCAGCCCCAGCATTTT
TRBV7-3	NA	many	TRBJ2-1	CASSRPGSNNEQFF	TGTGCCAGCAGCCGACCCGGATCGAACAATGAGCAGTTCTTC
TRBV9	NA	few	TRBJ1-5	CASSVDSNSNKTQNF	TGTGCCAGCAGCGTAGATAGCAACAGCAATAAGACCCAGAATTTT